The source of this T cell receptor beta chain is a study of OX40 agonist ivuxolimab in advanced cancers. A note on the overall study: Ivuxolimab, which targeted the costimulatory receptor OX40 (CD134), was an agonistic, fully human IgG2 monoclonal antibody. Intravenous ivuxolimab was administered to patients every 2 weeks at six dose levels: 0.01, 0.1, 0.3, 1.5, 3 and 10 mg/kg. Among the approximately 54 dose-escalation patients, approximately 20 had hepatocellular carcinoma, some 15 melanoma, 9 renal cell carcinoma and 9 head and neck cancer. A male proportion of roughly 80% and a mean age of roughly 55 years, ranging from 23 to 79, were recorded for the dose-escalation cohort. Patients were allowed to have had prior anti-PD-1, anti-PD-L1 or anti-CTLA-4 therapy, and approximately 40% of the dose-escalation patients had previously received checkpoint inhibitors. Partial responses occurred in three dose-escalation patients: two with cutaneous melanoma and one with hepatocellular carcinoma. Peripheral TCRbeta sequencing aimed to test whether ivuxolimab altered TCR sequence diversity and caused clonal T-cell expansion. The monotherapy dose-escalation portion (N of about 47 patients) of the phase I ivuxolimab trial is reported in the paper.

Points the paper makes about the study in general: At doses of 0.1 to 3.0 mg/kg, clonal expansion of both CD4+ and CD8+ blood T cells was observed from baseline to week 6. After ivuxolimab, CD8+ T cells had more expanded clones than CD4+ T cells on average. Partial responders in the 0.1-3.0 mg/kg groups had among the lowest normalized peripheral clonal expansion, especially among CD8+ T cells. Low levels of normalized T-cell clonal expansion were also seen in some nonresponding patients. Antigen specificity was not determined for the clonally expanded peripheral T cells.

The trial excluded patients who had a history of autoimmune disease or were on systemic immunosuppression. In every dose cohort, peripheral blood was drawn for TCR sequencing at baseline, cycle 4 day 1, and cycle 7 day 1. Samples came from an open-label, multicenter, first-in-human phase I dose-escalation trial of ivuxolimab. Adults with locally advanced or metastatic melanoma, renal cell, hepatocellular, or head and neck squamous cell carcinoma were enrolled in the trial. CD4+ and CD8+ T cells were sorted separately from peripheral blood before TCR sequencing. Genomic DNA was isolated from the sorted cells so that the TCRbeta CDR3 region could be sequenced. The immunoSEQ Assay was used to sequence the TCRbeta CDR3 regions. Imported from immuneACCESS, the table was reduced by TCRdb to in-frame sequences with V and J called. These copies leave out some clones; in studies compared against another copy, an unresolved V gene accounts for under half, and the cause of the remainder is not known. The sample profile shows 65,000 to 95,000 clones; roughly nine tenths of them were found once. Of the sample, around 4.8% is held by the ten largest clones.

The CDR1 and CDR2 encoded by the germline V gene are MDHEN and SYDVKM. The CDR3 measures 12 amino acids from cysteine to phenylalanine. The only DNA kept is the CDR3, 36 bases in frame from the first base. V is cut by 1 base and J by 7 bases, and the space between the germline ends is 7 bases. As to this clone: The antigen it recognizes is unknown. No qualities accompany the bases; no much larger clone lies one base away.

The chain uses TRBV28 and TRBJ1-2; the D gene is unclear. The sequences come from CD4+ or CD8+ T cells sorted from blood, collected in a trial of the OX40 agonist ivuxolimab. The sequence was obtained from an adult with an advanced solid tumor such as melanoma, head and neck, liver or kidney cancer. Read as DNA, the sequence is TGTGCCAGCAGTTTATTTCCGGGTGGCTACACCTTC. Translation gives CASSLFPGGYTF.